Reported below is one T cell receptor (beta chain). Its cognate antigen has yet to be identified. Base-call qualities are not available, and no considerably larger clone is one nucleotide away. This sample was taken from a study of CD8 T cells in Susac syndrome (dated by TCRdb to between 2017 and 2020). As for the study more broadly: Whether CD8+ T cell activation and differentiation in Susac syndrome was antigen driven was tested using repertoire sequencing. CD8+ T cell repertoire clonality was compared between approximately 12 healthy donors, some 14 Susac syndrome patients and approximately 16 multiple sclerosis patients.

RNA was extracted using the RNeasy kit, and about 0.45 to 1 microgram was reverse transcribed with random hexamers. The immunoSEQ multiplex PCR assay, covering 54 Vbeta and 13 Jbeta segments, was used to amplify TCR beta CDR3 regions. Bias from PCR amplification was corrected by using a synthetic template baseline for primer optimization and for computational correction. Turning to the authors' computational methods: Reads were annotated to V, D and J genes according to IMGT and were analyzed with immunoSEQ Analyzer, with only productive sequences retained. Clonality was computed as one minus Shannon entropy normalized by log2 of the number of productive unique sequences. For each patient and control, public and private clones were evaluated within the 100 most prevalent clones. Susac-specific clones were defined as absent from healthy and MS cohorts, approximately 1,000 published viral clones and other ImmuneACCESS disease sequences. TCRdb reprocessed the public reads (quality trimming at Q25 with fastp, clone calling with MiXCR) and kept in-frame beta chains. Records with the same CDR3 protein are collapsed into one entry carrying the most frequent genes and DNA. The V and J calls shown here were made by TCRdb, not taken from the authors' results. The sample table shows approximately 220,000 distinct CDR3 sequences, and 90% to 95% are seen once. Approximately 0.13% of the sample goes to the ten largest clones.

Paper-wide results and their limitations: The number of individuals in the TCR sequencing and HLA analysis was acknowledged as relatively small.

CDR1 SQVTM and CDR2 ANQGSEA are derived from the germline V gene. Cut back by 2 bases and 0 bases, the V and J ends lie 6 bases apart. CDR3 length: 13 amino acids, cysteine to phenylalanine. Only CDR3 DNA remains: 39 bases, in frame from the first base. Peripheral blood CD8+ and CD4+ T cells from healthy donors, Susac syndrome patients and multiple sclerosis patients were profiled by high-throughput TCR beta sequencing. The multiple sclerosis controls were treatment-naive patients who had stable or active relapsing-remitting disease and met the revised McDonald criteria. Bulk CD8+ and CD4+ T cells were purified by magnetic negative isolation, whereas CD8+ TEMRA cells were enriched by FACS. Blood was collected in EDTA tubes and processed within 24 hours, with PBMCs isolated through density gradient centrifugation. PBMCs destined for TCR sequencing were cryopreserved in liquid nitrogen and later thawed in a 37 °C water bath. Purity of sorted or isolated CD4+, CD8+ and CD8+ TEMRA cells was at least 90%.

The chain is assembled from TRBV29-1 and TRBJ2-3, with the identity of the D gene unclear. The sequence derives from a human donor with multiple sclerosis. The sample consisted of CD8+ T cells from PBMCs. The CDR3 reads CSVETPSTDTQYF. The DNA sequence is given as TGCAGCGTTGAAACCCCAAGCACAGATACGCAGTATTTT.